The 30 T cell receptor beta chains in this list originate from one sample, sequenced in a study of cytomegalovirus exposure and HLA in healthy donors. The primer mix had 60 Vbeta and 13 Jbeta primers. The method was immunoSEQ multiplex PCR; TCRdb's version includes in-frame clones alone and lacks a portion of them. Among 150,000 or so clones listed, approximately 77% were seen once. The sequenced sample consisted of PBMCs. The receptor source for this set is a female donor in good health and CMV-seronegative.

V and J are TRBV5-5 and TRBJ2-7, with a possible D match to TRBD2 (5 bases). V dropped 0 bases and J dropped 2 bases, with 12 bases sitting between them. The length of the CDR3 is 15 residues. Germline V CDR1 and CDR2: SGHKS, YYEKEE (reference sequence). The CDR3 protein is CASSLVYEGTYEQYF. CDR3 DNA: TGTGCCAGCAGCTTGGTTTATGAGGGAACCTACGAGCAGTACTTC.

V and J are TRBV28 and TRBJ2-3; perhaps TRBD2 as D (6 bases). In germline, CDR1 is MDHEN, CDR2 SYDVKM. This CDR3 is 13 amino acids long. V lost 5 bases to trimming and J lost 2 bases, with 8 bases between them. DNA for the CDR3: TGTGCCAGCAGTGGGACTTTCACAGATACGCAGTATTTT. Translating gives CASSGTFTDTQYF. The whole variable domain, remainder taken from reference TRBV28 and TRBJ2-3, is DVKVTQSSRYLVKRTGEKVFLECVQDMDHENMFWYRQDPGLGLRLIYFSYDVKMKEKGDIPEGYSVSREKKERFSLILESASTNQTSMYLCASSGTFTDTQYFGPGTRLTVL.

This clone was counted a few times. The chain carries TRBV28 and TRBJ2-1; 12 bases agree with TRBD2. This CDR3 is built from 17 residues. J gave up 4 bases and V 7 bases, and 11 bases lay outside the gene matches. CDR1 is MDHEN, CDR2 SYDVKM, per germline. CDR3 in DNA: TGTGCCAGCATCCCCTCAGGACTAGCGGGAAAATACAATGAGCAGTTCTTC. This gives the protein CASIPSGLAGKYNEQFF. The variable domain in full, completed from reference TRBV28 and TRBJ2-1, reads DVKVTQSSRYLVKRTGEKVFLECVQDMDHENMFWYRQDPGLGLRLIYFSYDVKMKEKGDIPEGYSVSREKKERFSLILESASTNQTSMYLCASIPSGLAGKYNEQFFGPGTRLTVL.

V gene TRBV9 combines with J gene TRBJ2-5; 8 bases match TRBD1. The J segment lost 4 bases and the V segment lost 3 bases, leaving 14 bases of the junction unmatched. The V gene's germline CDR1 is SGDLS and CDR2 YYNGEE. This CDR3 comprises 17 residues. The CDR3 DNA reads as TGTGCCAGCAGCGCCGCCCAGGGCAGGGGGCATCGAGAGACCCAGTACTTC. This sequence encodes CASSAAQGRGHRETQYF.

The CDR3 nucleotides read TGTGCCAGCAGTTTCCCACAGGGAGCTCAGCCCCAGCATTTT. It codes for CASSFPQGAQPQHF. This chain uses TRBV28 with TRBJ1-5, with a tentative D call TRBD1 (6 bases). The germline CDR1 and CDR2 sequences are MDHEN and SYDVKM. The CDR3 has 14 residues. Trimming took off 3 bases at V and 6 bases at J, with 12 bases between the two ends.

The CDR3 loop is CASSARGKDGYTF. CDR3 DNA sequence: TGTGCCAGCAGTGCCAGGGGGAAGGATGGCTACACCTTC. The chain employs TRBV6-5 and TRBJ1-2; the match to TRBD1 covers 7 bases. The CDR3 extends over 13 amino acids. The V gene's germline CDR1 is MNHEY and CDR2 SVGAGI. J was trimmed by 6 bases and V by 5 bases; bases with no gene match: 6.

The chain couples TRBV5-8 to TRBJ2-1; 7 bases align to TRBD2. With 2 bases clipped from V and 5 bases from J, the junction kept 7 bases outside the gene matches. This CDR3 has 15 amino acids. Germline values: CDR1 SGHTS, CDR2 YDEGEE. The CDR3 region has the DNA TGTGCCAGCAGCTTCCAAGCGGGAAAAAACAATGAGCAGTTCTTC. This gives the protein CASSFQAGKNNEQFF.

The chain links TRBV7-9 to TRBJ2-7; the D is unclear. Germline-derived CDR1 and CDR2 are SEHNR and FQNEAQ (reference sequence). This CDR3 comprises 14 residues. Trimming took off 1 base at V and 3 bases at J, with 10 bases between the two ends. CDR3 bases: TGTGCCAGCAGCTTAGGACTGCCGGGCTACGAGCAGTACTTC. This encodes CASSLGLPGYEQYF. The full variable domain, in which reference TRBV7-9 and TRBJ2-7 provide the parts outside the CDR3, is DTGVSQNPRHKITKRGQNVTFRCDPISEHNRLYWYRQTLGQGPEFLTYFQNEAQLEKSRLLSDRFSAERPKGSFSTLEIQRTEQGDSAMYLCASSLGLPGYEQYFGPGTRLTVT.

The CDR3 here is CASSLGGDYTDTQYF. As DNA, the CDR3 is TGTGCCAGCAGCTTAGGGGGGGACTACACAGATACGCAGTATTTT. The chain carries TRBV7-2 and TRBJ2-3; 7 nucleotides agree with TRBD2. The junction had 3 bases not matched to a gene; V was cut back by 1 base and J by 2 bases. From germline, CDR1 is SGHTA and CDR2 FQGNSA. The CDR3 length is 15 residues.

The chain employs TRBV7-3 and TRBJ1-1; 8 nucleotides align to TRBD1. The germline gives CDR1 SGHTA, CDR2 FQGTGA. The CDR3 extends over 16 amino acids. V dropped 5 bases and J dropped 0; count of bases not matched to a gene: 8. CDR3 region: CASSLQGGGLNTEAFF. CDR3 nucleotides: TGTGCCAGCAGCCTACAGGGGGGAGGGTTGAACACTGAAGCTTTCTTT.

The table lists this clone with a few counts. The V call is TRBV6-4, the J call TRBJ1-1, with TRBD1 identical over 7 bases. Trimming took 2 bases from V and 7 from J; bases not matched to a gene: 4. CDR1 and CDR2 from the germline V gene are MRHNA and SNTAGT. The CDR3 is made up of 13 amino acids. As DNA, the CDR3 is TGTGCCAGCAGTGACAGAGGGGGCGGTGAAGCTTTCTTT. Translating gives CASSDRGGGEAFF.

The chain combines TRBV6-5 with TRBJ2-3; D may be TRBD1 (6 bases). Trimming took off 5 bases at V and 2 bases at J, with 14 bases between the two ends. This CDR3 contains 15 residues. Germline V gives CDR1 MNHEY, CDR2 SVGAGI. The CDR3 loop reads CASSRSGVDTDTQYF. The DNA for the CDR3 is TGTGCCAGCAGTCGATCAGGGGTGGACACAGATACGCAGTATTTT.

The chain couples TRBV4-3 to TRBJ1-3; no reliable D call. V lost 5 bases and J lost 0, with 14 bases in between. The CDR3 consists of 16 residues. Germline CDR1 LGHNA, CDR2 YSLEER. As DNA, the CDR3 is TGCGCCAGCAGCGAAAACGGCCGAGGCTCTGGAAACACCATATATTTT. It specifies CASSENGRGSGNTIYF.

This chain uses TRBV5-1 with TRBJ1-3; D might be TRBD1 (5 bases). In germline, CDR1 is SGHRS, CDR2 YFSETQ. V gave up 6 bases and J gave up 3 bases, with 10 bases separating them. This CDR3 contains 13 residues. The CDR3 protein is CASTGSRGNTIYF. The CDR3 DNA sequence: TGCGCCAGCACAGGGTCGCGTGGAAACACCATATATTTT. The whole variable domain, filled in from reference TRBV5-1 and TRBJ1-3, reads KAGVTQTPRYLIKTRGQQVTLSCSPISGHRSVSWYQQTPGQGLQFLFEYFSETQRNKGNFPGRFSGRQFSNSRSEMNVSTLELGDSALYLCASTGSRGNTIYFGEGSWLTVV.

The chain joins TRBV7-3 to TRBJ1-6; 8 positions match TRBD1. Losses at the gene ends were 6 bases for V and 9 bases for J; bases not matched to a gene: 4. CDR3 length: 13 amino acids. From germline, CDR1 is SGHTA and CDR2 FQGTGA. The CDR3 reads CASSSDRGSPLHF. The CDR3 region has the DNA TGTGCCAGCAGTTCTGACAGGGGTTCACCCCTCCACTTT.

This clone was counted once. The J gene is TRBJ2-5, the V gene TRBV6-6; 9 nucleotides match TRBD1. The CDR3 contains 13 residues. V lost 8 bases to trimming and J lost 5 bases; unmatched junction nucleotides: 6. Germline V gives CDR1 MNHNY, CDR2 SVGAGI (reference sequence). DNA for the CDR3: TGTGCCAGCTATACAGGGGGCGCGGAGACCCAGTACTTC. As protein: CASYTGGAETQYF.

V and J are TRBV6-4 and TRBJ1-1, with 7 nucleotides matching TRBD1. The CDR3 consists of 14 residues. The germline V gene encodes CDR1 MRHNA and CDR2 SNTAGT. The V gene end was trimmed by 6 bases and the J gene end by 4 bases; junction bases not matched to a gene: 8. CDR3: CASRTTGMGTEAFF. CDR3 DNA sequence: TGTGCCAGCAGGACGACAGGGATGGGCACTGAAGCTTTCTTT.

The table lists this clone with a few counts. The chain has TRBV5-1 and TRBJ1-3; D remains ambiguous. CDR1 and CDR2 (germline): SGHRS, YFSETQ. V lost 0 bases and J lost 0, with 4 bases in between. The CDR3 is made up of 14 amino acids. This chain's CDR3 is CASSLVSSGNTIYF. For the CDR3, the DNA is TGCGCCAGCAGCTTGGTGAGCTCTGGAAACACCATATATTTT.

The gene calls are TRBV18 and TRBJ2-7, with 7 bases lining up with TRBD1. Germline V gene data show CDR1 as KGHSH and CDR2 as LQKENI. The CDR3 sequence is 13 residues long. After removal of 6 bases from V and 4 bases from J, the junction contained 6 bases not matched to a gene. CDR3 loop: CASSPQGEYEQYF. CDR3 DNA: TGTGCCAGCTCTCCGCAGGGGGAGTACGAGCAGTACTTC.

A single count supports this clone. V gene TRBV7-2 combines with J gene TRBJ2-4, with a tentative D call TRBD2 (5 bases). Trimming took 3 bases from V and 0 from J, leaving 18 bases between them. The germline gives CDR1 SGHTA, CDR2 FQGNSA. The length of the CDR3 is 18 residues. CDR3 bases: TGTGCCAGCAGCTTGGGCGGGCCCACCAACTTAGCCAAAAACATTCAGTACTTC. It yields the protein CASSLGGPTNLAKNIQYF.

The sample holds a few counts of this clone. A read error may produce the germline difference seen at one junction end. The rearrangement joins TRBV4-3 to TRBJ1-2, with D possibly matching TRBD1 (6 bases). The germline CDR1 and CDR2 sequences are LGHNA and YSLEER. The CDR3 extends over 14 amino acids. The CDR3, as DNA: TGCGCCAGCAGCCAAGATTCCCGGCAGGGGCCCTCCGCCTTC. It yields the protein CASSQDSRQGPSAF.

The V gene is TRBV30, the J gene TRBJ2-3; 11 nucleotides agree with TRBD2. V dropped 6 bases and J dropped 4; count of bases not matched to a gene: 3. Germline V gene data show CDR1 as GTSNPN and CDR2 as SVGIG (reference sequence). The CDR3 consists of 13 residues. The CDR3 DNA reads TGTGCCTGTGTAGCGGGGGGGTCAGATACGCAGTATTTT. Translation: CACVAGGSDTQYF.

The chain uses TRBV6-5 and TRBJ2-2, with 9 bases lining up with TRBD1. V was clipped by 7 bases and J by 5 bases; unmatched bases: 5. The germline V gene encodes CDR1 MNHEY and CDR2 SVGAGI. The CDR3 runs 14 residues. CDR3 nucleotide sequence: TGTGCCAGCACCAAGACAGGGGGGACCGGGGAGCTGTTTTTT. Amino acid sequence: CASTKTGGTGELFF.

The chain couples TRBV4-3 to TRBJ1-6; D is ambiguous. V lost 4 bases and J lost 2, with 6 bases in between. The CDR3 runs 14 residues. CDR1 is LGHNA, CDR2 YSLEER, per germline. For the CDR3, the DNA is TGCGCCAGCAGCCCCGGGACCTATAATTCACCCCTCCACTTT. This gives the protein CASSPGTYNSPLHF.

The chain employs TRBV9 and TRBJ1-4, with no clear D. Germline V gene data show CDR1 as SGDLS and CDR2 as YYNGEE. V lost 1 base, J lost 3 bases, and 7 bases lay in between. CDR3 length equals 14 residues. The CDR3 loop is CASSVFAANEKLFF. The CDR3 nucleotides read TGTGCCAGCAGCGTATTCGCGGCTAATGAAAAACTGTTTTTT.

This sequence joins TRBV18 and TRBJ2-1, with D maybe TRBD1 (6 bases). V dropped 3 bases and J dropped 3 bases, with 15 bases sitting between them. This CDR3 is built from 16 residues. Germline CDR1 KGHSH, CDR2 LQKENI. As DNA, the CDR3 is TGTGCCAGCTCACCTGCGGACAGACAGTTCTACAATGAGCAGTTCTTC. Amino acid sequence: CASSPADRQFYNEQFF. The variable domain in full, completed from reference TRBV18 and TRBJ2-1, reads NAGVMQNPRHLVRRRGQEARLRCSPMKGHSHVYWYRQLPEEGLKFMVYLQKENIIDESGMPKERFSAEFPKEGPSILRIQQVVRGDSAAYFCASSPADRQFYNEQFFGPGTRLTVL.

The sample holds a few counts of this clone. The V gene is TRBV11-2, the J gene TRBJ2-2; 8 bases line up with TRBD2. Germline assignment: CDR1 SGHAT and CDR2 FQNNGV. V was pared by 2 bases and J by 5 bases, with 10 bases of the junction left unmatched. The CDR3 has 17 residues. This CDR3 is CASSLSPGGVWTGELFF. For the CDR3, the DNA is TGTGCCAGCAGCTTATCCCCCGGGGGGGTTTGGACCGGGGAGCTGTTTTTT.

This clone was detected only once. Within the sample, other DNA sequences also encode this same CDR3. V gene TRBV15 combines with J gene TRBJ2-7, with D possibly TRBD2 on 5 matching bases. This CDR3 is built from 13 residues. Per germline, CDR1 LNHNV and CDR2 YYDKDF (reference sequence). V was cut by 0 bases and J by 4 bases, with 7 bases left in between. The CDR3 DNA is TGTGCCACCAGCAGAGATCGAGGGTACGAGCAGTACTTC. It translates to CATSRDRGYEQYF. Variable domain in full (rest from reference TRBV15 and TRBJ2-7): DAMVIQNPRYQVTQFGKPVTLSCSQTLNHNVMYWYQQKSSQAPKLLFHYYDKDFNNEADTPDNFQSRRPNTSFCFLDIRSPGLGDTAMYLCATSRDRGYEQYFGPGTRLTVT.

This clone was seen only once. This chain joins TRBV7-8 and TRBJ2-1; 9 bases are a match to TRBD1. J gave up 6 bases and V 0 bases, and 3 bases lay outside the gene matches. CDR1 and CDR2 (germline): SGHVS, FQNEAQ. The CDR3 spans 15 residues. The CDR3 is CASSLAGTGTNEQFF. Written as DNA, the CDR3 is TGTGCCAGCAGCTTAGCTGGGACAGGGACCAATGAGCAGTTCTTC.

The gene calls are TRBV6-5 and TRBJ1-1, with TRBD1 identical over 10 bases. Germline-derived CDR1 and CDR2 are MNHEY and SVGAGI. The CDR3 is made up of 15 amino acids. Losses at the gene ends were 5 bases for V and 5 bases for J; bases not matched to a gene: 8. For the CDR3, the DNA is TGTGCCAGCAGTGGCCGACAGGGGGCCGAAACTGAAGCTTTCTTT. Protein product: CASSGRQGAETEAFF.